This TCR beta chain was recorded in a study of OX40 agonist ivuxolimab in advanced cancers. Overall study findings and caveats: Expanded clones tended on average to be more numerous among CD8+ T cells than CD4+.

TCRdb's copy holds only in-frame clones and misses some; the assay was immunoSEQ multiplex PCR. The table has around 61,000 clones, 82% seen once; the top ten hold 5%. Turning to this clone: Its cognate antigen is unknown.

Germline CDR1 KGHSH, CDR2 LQKENI. Between the trimmed V and J ends, which lost 4 bases and 6 bases, there was a span of 9 bases. The CDR3 length is 13 residues. The sample here was CD4+ or CD8+ T cells sorted from blood, taken in a trial of the OX40 agonist ivuxolimab. The V and J genes are TRBV18 and TRBJ1-4; D unclear. This clonotype originated in an adult with an advanced solid tumor such as melanoma, head and neck, liver or kidney cancer. The DNA of the CDR3 is TGTGCCAGCTCACTCTACAGAGATGAAAAACTGTTTTTT. Translation gives CASSLYRDEKLFF. Using reference TRBV18 and TRBJ1-4 for the parts outside the CDR3, the full variable domain is NAGVMQNPRHLVRRRGQEARLRCSPMKGHSHVYWYRQLPEEGLKFMVYLQKENIIDESGMPKERFSAEFPKEGPSILRIQQVVRGDSAAYFCASSLYRDEKLFFGSGTQLSVL.